One sample yielded the 8 T cell receptor beta chains listed below, sequenced in a study of T cell responses to AZD1222 COVID-19 vaccine. The repertoire was sequenced with immunoSEQ multiplex PCR; TCRdb's copy has only in-frame clones and lacks some. The data hold approximately 140,000 clones, with about 92% observed a single time. The specimen was peripheral blood, collected on day 0 of AZD1222 vaccination. These receptor sequences come from an adult in good health.

This clone has just one count. The chain carries TRBV20-1 and TRBJ2-5; TRBD1 might be the D (6 bases). The CDR3 runs to 13 residues. V lost 3 bases, J lost 1 base, and 9 bases lay in between. Germline V CDR1 and CDR2: DFQATT, SNEGSKA (reference sequence). The DNA for the CDR3 is TGCAGTGCTAGTTTGGGGGCCCAAGAGACCCAGTACTTC. It translates to CSASLGAQETQYF.

The V gene is TRBV10-2, the J gene TRBJ1-1, with D tentatively TRBD1 (6 bases). There are 12 residues in the CDR3. Trimming removed 3 bases at V and 5 bases at J, with 7 bases between. Looked up from germline, CDR1 is WSHSY and CDR2 is SAAADI. This CDR3 reads CASSDTGTEAFF. Here the CDR3 DNA reads TGCGCCAGCAGTGACACAGGGACTGAAGCTTTCTTT.

The gene calls are TRBV5-6 and TRBJ2-2; the D gene is possibly TRBD1 (6 bases). V gave up 1 base and J gave up 0 bases, with 7 bases separating them. CDR1 SGHDT and CDR2 YYEEEE come from the germline V gene. This CDR3 region has 15 residues. The CDR3 nucleotides read TGTGCCAGCAGCTTGCAGGGGCCGAACACCGGGGAGCTGTTTTTT. Protein sequence: CASSLQGPNTGELFF.

The chain couples TRBV6-4 to TRBJ1-1, with 7 bases identical to TRBD1. With V trimmed by 2 bases and J by 5 bases, 8 bases remained unmatched. Germline loops: CDR1 MRHNA, CDR2 SNTAGT. The CDR3 runs to 15 residues. The CDR3 sequence is CASSDRGLGRTEAFF. The DNA for the CDR3 is TGTGCCAGCAGTGACAGGGGGCTAGGGAGGACTGAAGCTTTCTTT.

The chain recombines TRBV5-6 with TRBJ2-1, with D unresolved. V dropped 7 bases and J dropped 3 bases, with 11 bases sitting between them. The germline gives CDR1 SGHDT, CDR2 YYEEEE. This CDR3 contains 13 residues. CDR3 bases: TGTGCCAGCGCCCTCGGTGTCTACAATGAGCAGTTCTTC. This encodes CASALGVYNEQFF.

V and J are TRBV3-1 (or the pseudogene TRBV3-2) and TRBJ1-2; D is perhaps TRBD1 (6 bases). CDR1 is LGHDT, CDR2 YNNKEL, per germline (reference sequence). V was pared by 0 bases and J by 8 bases, with 13 bases between. The CDR3 is made up of 14 amino acids. In DNA form, the CDR3 reads TGTGCCAGCAGCCAAGAAGAGGGGGTGAGGGGCTACACCTTC. This translates into CASSQEEGVRGYTF.

The chain has TRBV6-5 and TRBJ2-7; D is perhaps TRBD2 (6 bases). CDR1 and CDR2 from the germline V gene are MNHEY and SVGAGI. This CDR3 is 15 amino acids long. The germline V and J ends were trimmed by 5 bases and 1 base, with 15 bases remaining between them. The CDR3 region is CASSRRRGSSYEQYF. The CDR3 DNA reads as TGTGCCAGCAGTCGCCGGAGGGGAAGTTCCTACGAGCAGTACTTC.

V usage is TRBV9 and J usage is TRBJ2-2, with D possibly being TRBD1 or TRBD2 (5 bases each). There are 16 residues in the CDR3. Germline V CDR1 and CDR2: SGDLS, YYNGEE. V was cut by 2 bases and J by 2 bases, with 13 bases left in between. CDR3 region: CASSVRGRPNTGELFF. CDR3 nucleotides: TGTGCCAGCAGCGTGAGGGGAAGACCCAACACCGGGGAGCTGTTTTTT.